This T cell receptor beta chain was observed in a study of CD4 T cells in relation to SARS-CoV-2 and coronaviruses. Study findings and constraints: No crossreactivity against non-spike viral proteins was tested here. Culture-expanded clones reflect memory recall rather than primary priming during culture. SARS-CoV-2-driven expansion was significantly weaker in crossreactive than monoreactive clones.

Using immunoSEQ multiplex PCR, the repertoire was profiled, and TCRdb retains in-frame clones only, with some absent. Here the sample spans 65,000 or so clones, 75% to 90% being singletons. The CDR3 is made up of 16 amino acids. J lost 3 bases, V lost 1 base, and 7 bases had no gene match. Germline V gene lookup returns CDR1 SGHRS and CDR2 YFSETQ. Unexposed donor CD4+ T cells date from 2011-2018, before the COVID-19 pandemic. With regard to this clone: Its antigen remains unidentified.

The receptor comes from a human donor in good health. The genes are TRBV5-1 and TRBJ2-3; TRBD2 matches at 8 bases. Sequencing used memory CD4+ T cells from PBMCs. CDR3 protein: CASSLSSGGGTDTQYF. The CDR3 nucleotides read TGCGCCAGCAGCTTGAGCAGCGGGGGAGGTACAGATACGCAGTATTTT.